The clone carrying this TCR beta chain was observed at least ten times. The antigen is not known. This sample is part of a study of human T cells and chemical hapten exposure. Study results and caveats: With regard to DPC sensitization, TCRs above 1 in 1000 frequency did not change.

Unmatched junction bases numbered 9, after V lost 7 bases and J lost 3 bases. This CDR3 comprises 13 residues. The V gene's germline CDR1 is SQVTM and CDR2 ANQGSEA. The library tagged individual cDNA molecules with unique molecular identifiers. Study processing details: Samples held a median of 95,638 TCRs, range about 23,224–700,000. TCRdb ran MiXCR on the RACE reads and lists one entry per CDR3 protein. What appears here as the V and J calls and clone size reflects TCRdb's work, not the paper's. The data hold roughly 46,000 distinct CDR3 sequences, with almost 4.5% observed a single time. Time point denoted: healthy volunteer bleed at 2 weeks. Total RNA was extracted from unfractionated whole blood.

Sequenced input: whole blood. The receptor was derived from a human donor in good health. Some clones in this sample may be carry-over from other donors' samples. The chain uses TRBV29-1 and TRBJ2-7; TRBD2 agrees at 7 bases. The CDR3 sequence is CSALSGKDYEQYF. In DNA, the CDR3 is TGCAGCGCACTCAGCGGGAAAGACTACGAGCAGTACTTC.